This T cell receptor (beta chain) is drawn from a study of T cells after yellow fever vaccination. The study, taken as a whole, reports: Post-booster reappearance was seen for most primary-vaccination clones (roughly 96% CD4, 75% to 90% CD8).

For TCR, cDNA came from 5'RACE template switching, which added a universal primer site and UMIs. Each CDR3 protein is one row after TCRdb ran MiXCR on the 5' RACE reads. The table records under 300,000 distinct CDR3 sequences, 6.9% of them present only once. This CDR3 contains 17 residues. Unmatched junction bases numbered 6, after V lost 1 base and J lost 2 bases. CDR1 and CDR2 from the germline V gene are SGHDN and FVKESK. This clonotype appeared a few times. Its antigen remains unidentified. This material consisted of CD4+ T cells sorted from PBMCs, taken 15 days after the yellow fever booster vaccination. V is TRBV14 and J is TRBJ2-5; 11 nucleotides agree with TRBD2. The TCR sequence derives from a man aged 25 to 45 who received the YFV17D yellow fever vaccine. The CDR3 DNA is TGTGCCAGCAGCCAAGTCGGGACTAGCGGACTTCAAGAGACCCAGTACTTC. As protein: CASSQVGTSGLQETQYF.